This TCR beta chain was recorded in a study of Ad26.COV2.S vaccination and SARS-CoV-2 variants. This table comes from immunoSEQ multiplex PCR, and its TCRdb copy is limited to in-frame clones, with some not included. The sample includes more than 300,000 clones, around 83% of them seen just once. V dropped 3 bases and J dropped 2 bases, with 8 bases sitting between them. This CDR3 region has 14 residues. Germline V gene sequence: CDR1 MNHNS, CDR2 SASEGT. Treatment described: 19 received Ad26.COV2.S at low or high dose, single or two shots; 5 received placebo; per-sample allocation not given. Specimens were obtained on day 63 following the first vaccine or placebo injection.

The V gene is TRBV6-1, the J gene TRBJ1-5; D ambiguous. The material sequenced was peripheral blood, taken in a trial of Ad26.COV2.S vaccine versus placebo. The clonotype was recovered from a person between 18 and 59 years old who received the Ad26.COV2.S COVID-19 vaccine or a placebo. The DNA for the CDR3 is TGTGCCAGCAGTGATACTGGGGGCAATCAGCCCCAGCATTTT. The encoded protein is CASSDTGGNQPQHF.